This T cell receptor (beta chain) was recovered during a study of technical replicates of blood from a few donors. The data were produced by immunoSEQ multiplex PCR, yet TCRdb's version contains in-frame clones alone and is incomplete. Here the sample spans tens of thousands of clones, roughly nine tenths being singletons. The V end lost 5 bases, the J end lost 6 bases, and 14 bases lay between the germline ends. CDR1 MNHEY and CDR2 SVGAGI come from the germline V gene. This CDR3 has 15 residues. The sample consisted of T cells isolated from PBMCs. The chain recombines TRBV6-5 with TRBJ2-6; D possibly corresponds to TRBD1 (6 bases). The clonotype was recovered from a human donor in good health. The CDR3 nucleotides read TGTGCCAGCAGTGGGGCAGGGACACCGGCCAACGTCCTGACTTTC. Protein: CASSGAGTPANVLTF.